This section outlines one TCR beta chain sequence together with its context. Germline V gene data show CDR1 as PRHDT and CDR2 as FYEKMQ (reference sequence). CDR3 length: 15 residues. Trimming removed 4 bases from V and 0 bases from J; junction bases left unmatched: 2. This sample was included in a study of blood T cell repertoires in COVID-19. Across the whole study: The United States, Italy and Spain supplied acute and convalescent COVID-19 samples. In each case, the material was cDNA or gDNA derived from T cells, B-cell-depleted T cells, or PBMCs.

Per the authors' pipeline: By means of reference gene primer amplification, nucleated cell counts were estimated. Clones were read by immunoSEQ multiplex PCR, and TCRdb kept only the in-frame ones, dropping some. V, J and clone size are those of that table, while D and trimming were read from the DNA. This sample has approximately 30,000 clones, with approximately 91% found just once. The rearrangement joins TRBV13 to TRBJ2-1; 8 nucleotides align to TRBD2. The source is a human donor in a cohort sampled during active COVID-19. The specimen sequenced was peripheral blood. The CDR3 sequence is CASSSGGVSYNEQFF. CDR3 sequence (DNA): TGTGCCAGCAGCTCGGGGGGGGTCTCCTACAATGAGCAGTTCTTC.